This is a list of T cell receptor beta chains from one sample in a study of shared clonotypes between healthy human individuals. Sequenced by immunoSEQ multiplex PCR; TCRdb stores in-frame clones only, minus some. The sample records about 1.1 million clones, around 82% being singletons. Source material: memory CD4+ T cells from PBMCs. The receptors were gathered from a man aged 18 to 29 in good health. Some clones in this sample may be carry-over from other donors' samples. Both conserved end residues are part of each CDR3. D genes are given only for firm matches. Clone size is stated in some rows and not others, as once, few, many or a class when expanded.

D gene: -
clone size: -
V gene: TRBV15
J gene: TRBJ2-3
CDR3 protein: CATSRGGRHSSDTQYF
CDR3 DNA: TGTGCCACCAGCAGAGGGGGGAGACATTCTTCAGATACGCAGTATTTT

D gene: -
clone size: -
V gene: TRBV5-4
J gene: TRBJ2-7
CDR3 protein: CASSLDPVLFKPYEQYF
CDR3 DNA: TGTGCCAGCAGCTTGGACCCCGTGTTATTTAAGCCCTACGAGCAGTACTTC

D gene: TRBD1
clone size: -
V gene: TRBV19
J gene: TRBJ1-4
CDR3 protein: CASSPLPRGLNEKLFF
CDR3 DNA: TGTGCCAGTAGTCCACTCCCCAGGGGGCTAAATGAAAAACTGTTTTTT

D gene: -
clone size: -
V gene: TRBV18
J gene: TRBJ1-2
CDR3 protein: CASSPQGGPNYGYTF
CDR3 DNA: TGTGCCAGCTCACCCCAGGGAGGGCCAAACTATGGCTACACCTTC

D gene: TRBD2
clone size: -
V gene: TRBV14
J gene: TRBJ2-7
CDR3 protein: CASSPGTSGRRNEQYF
CDR3 DNA: TGTGCCAGCAGCCCCGGGACTAGCGGGAGGAGAAACGAGCAGTACTTC

D gene: -
clone size: few
V gene: TRBV18
J gene: TRBJ1-5
CDR3 protein: CASSPQGRDQPQHF
CDR3 DNA: TGTGCCAGCTCACCTCAGGGGAGGGATCAGCCCCAGCATTTT

D gene: -
clone size: once
V gene: TRBV27
J gene: TRBJ1-5
CDR3 protein: CASSLGLNNQPQHF
CDR3 DNA: TGTGCCAGCAGTTTAGGGCTGAACAATCAGCCCCAGCATTTT

D gene: -
clone size: few
V gene: TRBV6-5
J gene: TRBJ2-2
CDR3 protein: CASRLYGGELFF
CDR3 DNA: TGTGCCAGCAGGTTATATGGCGGGGAGCTGTTTTTT

D gene: -
clone size: -
V gene: TRBV7-3
J gene: TRBJ2-1
CDR3 protein: CASSLTAVGYNEQFF
CDR3 DNA: TGTGCCAGCAGCTTGACAGCGGTGGGGTACAATGAGCAGTTCTTC

D gene: -
clone size: -
V gene: TRBV14
J gene: TRBJ2-6
CDR3 protein: CASSQGGRGIPGANVLTF
CDR3 DNA: TGTGCCAGCAGCCAAGGAGGGCGGGGAATCCCTGGGGCCAACGTCCTGACTTTC

D gene: -
clone size: -
V gene: TRBV7-2
J gene: TRBJ1-1
CDR3 protein: CASSLPPGNTEAFF
CDR3 DNA: TGTGCCAGCAGCTTACCACCCGGGAACACTGAAGCTTTCTTT

D gene: TRBD2
clone size: few
V gene: TRBV29-1
J gene: TRBJ2-5
CDR3 protein: CSVGTSGETQYF
CDR3 DNA: TGCAGCGTGGGGACTAGCGGGGAGACCCAGTACTTC

D gene: -
clone size: -
V gene: TRBV15
J gene: TRBJ1-1
CDR3 protein: CATSSPWSNTEAFF
CDR3 DNA: TGTGCCACCAGCAGCCCTTGGTCTAACACTGAAGCTTTCTTT

D gene: TRBD2
clone size: -
V gene: TRBV19
J gene: TRBJ2-7
CDR3 protein: CASSPRTSGSSYEQYF
CDR3 DNA: TGTGCCAGTAGTCCTCGGACTAGCGGGAGTTCCTACGAGCAGTACTTC

D gene: TRBD2
clone size: -
V gene: TRBV5-4
J gene: TRBJ2-3
CDR3 protein: CASSLTSGSTDTQYF
CDR3 DNA: TGTGCCAGCAGCTTAACTAGCGGGAGCACAGATACGCAGTATTTT

D gene: -
clone size: once
V gene: TRBV2
J gene: TRBJ2-1
CDR3 protein: CASSGWDEQFF
CDR3 DNA: TGTGCCAGCAGCGGGTGGGATGAGCAGTTCTTC

D gene: -
clone size: once
V gene: TRBV30
J gene: TRBJ2-5
CDR3 protein: CAWSEAGRTRQETQYF
CDR3 DNA: TGTGCCTGGAGTGAGGCCGGGCGTACGAGGCAAGAGACCCAGTACTTC

D gene: TRBD1
clone size: -
V gene: TRBV7-9
J gene: TRBJ2-4
CDR3 protein: CASSPPQGAAENIQYF
CDR3 DNA: TGTGCCAGCAGCCCGCCGCAGGGGGCCGCGGAAAACATTCAGTACTTC

D gene: -
clone size: -
V gene: TRBV5-1
J gene: TRBJ1-3
CDR3 protein: CASSQDSNTIYF
CDR3 DNA: TGCGCCAGCAGCCAGGACAGCAACACCATATATTTT

D gene: TRBD2
clone size: -
V gene: TRBV18
J gene: TRBJ2-1
CDR3 protein: CASSGGASGFYEQFF
CDR3 DNA: TGTGCCAGCTCCGGCGGGGCTAGCGGCTTCTATGAGCAGTTCTTC

D gene: -
clone size: -
V gene: TRBV30
J gene: TRBJ2-1
CDR3 protein: CAITDSSYNEQFF
CDR3 DNA: TGTGCCATAACAGACAGCTCCTACAATGAGCAGTTCTTC

D gene: TRBD2
clone size: -
V gene: TRBV5-4
J gene: TRBJ2-3
CDR3 protein: CASSLGAAGLTDTQYF
CDR3 DNA: TGTGCCAGCAGCTTGGGGGCAGCGGGACTCACAGATACGCAGTATTTT

D gene: -
clone size: -
V gene: TRBV5-6
J gene: TRBJ2-3
CDR3 protein: CASSRLGGAWDTQYF
CDR3 DNA: TGTGCCAGCAGCAGACTGGGCGGGGCGTGGGATACGCAGTATTTT

D gene: -
clone size: -
V gene: TRBV7-2
J gene: TRBJ1-3
CDR3 protein: CASSLFLELPGNTIYF
CDR3 DNA: TGTGCCAGCAGTCTATTTCTGGAGTTACCTGGAAACACCATATATTTT

D gene: -
clone size: -
V gene: TRBV5-1
J gene: TRBJ1-4
CDR3 protein: CASSSDGDEKLFF
CDR3 DNA: TGCGCCAGCAGCTCGGACGGCGACGAAAAACTGTTTTTT

D gene: TRBD2
clone size: -
V gene: TRBV4-2
J gene: TRBJ2-3
CDR3 protein: CASSKGTSGENTDTQYF
CDR3 DNA: TGTGCCAGCAGCAAAGGGACTAGCGGGGAGAACACAGATACGCAGTATTTT

D gene: -
clone size: -
V gene: TRBV11-1
J gene: TRBJ2-3
CDR3 protein: CASSWGVRGLDTQYF
CDR3 DNA: TGTGCCAGCAGCTGGGGTGTGAGAGGATTAGATACGCAGTATTTT

D gene: -
clone size: -
V gene: TRBV4-2
J gene: TRBJ1-1
CDR3 protein: CASSQDWGRTEAFF
CDR3 DNA: TGTGCCAGCAGCCAAGATTGGGGGAGAACTGAAGCTTTCTTT

D gene: TRBD1
clone size: few
V gene: TRBV5-6
J gene: TRBJ1-2
CDR3 protein: CASSLLSAGGYGYTF
CDR3 DNA: TGTGCCAGCAGCTTGCTTTCGGCAGGGGGCTATGGCTACACCTTC

D gene: -
clone size: -
V gene: TRBV7-4
J gene: TRBJ2-7
CDR3 protein: CASSLAPRGEQYF
CDR3 DNA: TGTGCCAGCAGCTTAGCGCCCCGCGGAGAGCAGTACTTC

D gene: -
clone size: -
V gene: TRBV5-1
J gene: TRBJ1-2
CDR3 protein: CASSQTNTAAYGYTF
CDR3 DNA: TGCGCCAGCAGCCAGACGAATACAGCGGCTTATGGCTACACCTTC

D gene: -
clone size: -
V gene: TRBV5-1
J gene: TRBJ2-7
CDR3 protein: CASTGATGTSVSEQYF
CDR3 DNA: TGCGCCAGCACGGGGGCAACCGGGACATCGGTCTCCGAGCAGTACTTC

D gene: -
clone size: -
V gene: TRBV5-4
J gene: TRBJ1-2
CDR3 protein: CASGGLNGYGYTF
CDR3 DNA: TGTGCCAGCGGGGGATTAAATGGCTATGGCTACACCTTC

D gene: TRBD1
clone size: -
V gene: TRBV13
J gene: TRBJ1-1
CDR3 protein: CASSPRQGRTEAFF
CDR3 DNA: TGTGCCAGCAGCCCAAGACAGGGGCGGACTGAAGCTTTCTTT

D gene: TRBD1
clone size: -
V gene: TRBV5-1
J gene: TRBJ2-2
CDR3 protein: CASSLAGTGNTGELFF
CDR3 DNA: TGCGCCAGCAGCTTGGCCGGGACAGGGAACACCGGGGAGCTGTTTTTT

D gene: -
clone size: -
V gene: TRBV21-1
J gene: TRBJ1-5
CDR3 protein: CASSKSTGGRGNQPQHF
CDR3 DNA: TGTGCCAGCAGCAAAAGCACAGGGGGCCGTGGCAATCAGCCCCAGCATTTT

D gene: -
clone size: -
V gene: TRBV27
J gene: TRBJ1-5
CDR3 protein: CASSFRGQPQHF
CDR3 DNA: TGTGCCAGCAGTTTTAGAGGTCAGCCCCAGCATTTT

D gene: -
clone size: -
V gene: TRBV18
J gene: TRBJ2-7
CDR3 protein: CASSSAAGDKYF
CDR3 DNA: TGTGCCAGCTCATCTGCGGCGGGGGACAAGTACTTC

D gene: -
clone size: once
V gene: TRBV13
J gene: TRBJ2-7
CDR3 protein: CASSLGSAISTSYEQYF
CDR3 DNA: TGTGCCAGCAGCTTAGGCTCGGCCATCTCCACTTCTTACGAGCAGTACTTC

D gene: -
clone size: -
V gene: TRBV28
J gene: TRBJ1-5
CDR3 protein: CASRLGQGGNQPQHF
CDR3 DNA: TGTGCCAGCAGACTGGGGCAGGGAGGGAATCAGCCCCAGCATTTT

D gene: -
clone size: few
V gene: TRBV29-1
J gene: TRBJ1-1
CDR3 protein: CSVQQLNTEAFF
CDR3 DNA: TGCAGCGTTCAACAGCTGAACACTGAAGCTTTCTTT

D gene: TRBD2
clone size: -
V gene: TRBV7-3
J gene: TRBJ2-7
CDR3 protein: CASSSGLAATYEQYF
CDR3 DNA: TGTGCCAGCAGCTCTGGACTAGCGGCTACCTACGAGCAGTACTTC

D gene: -
clone size: -
V gene: TRBV6-1
J gene: TRBJ2-7
CDR3 protein: CASSDRLSYEQYF
CDR3 DNA: TGTGCCAGCAGTGACAGGTTATCCTACGAGCAGTACTTC

D gene: TRBD1
clone size: few
V gene: TRBV4-2
J gene: TRBJ1-1
CDR3 protein: CASSQSWTGGGTEAFF
CDR3 DNA: TGTGCCAGCAGCCAGTCCTGGACAGGGGGCGGCACTGAAGCTTTCTTT

D gene: -
clone size: -
V gene: TRBV5-4
J gene: TRBJ1-3
CDR3 protein: CASSSGPDGNTIYF
CDR3 DNA: TGTGCCAGCAGCTCAGGACCAGACGGAAACACCATATATTTT

D gene: -
clone size: -
V gene: TRBV10-3
J gene: TRBJ1-3
CDR3 protein: CAISEWESGRGTIYF
CDR3 DNA: TGTGCCATCAGTGAGTGGGAGTCAGGGCGAGGCACCATATATTTT

D gene: -
clone size: -
V gene: TRBV7-8
J gene: TRBJ2-7
CDR3 protein: CASSEKWGNDEQYF
CDR3 DNA: TGTGCCAGCAGCGAGAAATGGGGGAACGACGAGCAGTACTTC

D gene: -
clone size: -
V gene: TRBV19
J gene: TRBJ2-1
CDR3 protein: CASSIGRSSYNEQFF
CDR3 DNA: TGTGCCAGTAGTATCGGGCGCAGCTCCTACAATGAGCAGTTCTTC